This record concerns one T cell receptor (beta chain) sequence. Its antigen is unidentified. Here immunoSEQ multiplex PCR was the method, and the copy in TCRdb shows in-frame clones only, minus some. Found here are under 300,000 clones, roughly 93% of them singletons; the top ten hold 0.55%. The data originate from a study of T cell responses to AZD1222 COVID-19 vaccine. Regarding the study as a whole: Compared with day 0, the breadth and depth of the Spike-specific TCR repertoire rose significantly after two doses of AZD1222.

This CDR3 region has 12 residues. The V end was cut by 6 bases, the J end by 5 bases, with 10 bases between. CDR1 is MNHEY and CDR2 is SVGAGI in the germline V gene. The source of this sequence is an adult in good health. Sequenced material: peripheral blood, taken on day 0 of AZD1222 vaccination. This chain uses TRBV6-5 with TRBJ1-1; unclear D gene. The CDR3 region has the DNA TGTGCCAGCAGCAAGAGGGAAACTGAAGCTTTCTTT. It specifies CASSKRETEAFF.